This T cell receptor beta chain was sequenced for a study of human T cells and chemical hapten exposure. Background on the study: From small differences in pooled library volume came most of the variation in per-sample TCR yields. Study-level points and caveats: Patch test score was positively correlated with the counts of TCRs that had expanded at PT1.

Time point: pre-sensitization, week 0. Treatment described: therapeutic diphenylcyclopropenone sensitization with weekly scalp DPC. Blood draws preceded each patch test application. Germline CDR1 and CDR2: SGHTA and FQGNSA. This CDR3 has 15 amino acids. J was trimmed by 2 bases and V by 3 bases; bases with no gene match: 5. Original data processing: Samples had a median of 95,638 TCRs, ranging roughly 23,224 to 690,600. TCRdb re-derived calls from the RACE reads in MiXCR, one entry per CDR3 protein. TCRdb assigned the V and J calls; the authors' analysis was not used. The sample shows 380,000 or so distinct CDR3 sequences, 4.5% to 5.5% of them seen only once. In its sample, this clonotype was seen many times. The antigen is undetermined.

This sequence was found in a woman aged 18-35 years with alopecia areata. Some clones in this sample may be carry-over from other donors' samples. The sample consisted of whole blood, taken in connection with sensitization to the hapten diphenylcyclopropenone (DPC). The genes are TRBV7-2 and TRBJ2-3; 7 bases are a match to TRBD2. CDR3 coding DNA: TGTGCCAGCAGCTTCGGTCTAGCGGTCACAGATACGCAGTATTTT. This codes for CASSFGLAVTDTQYF.